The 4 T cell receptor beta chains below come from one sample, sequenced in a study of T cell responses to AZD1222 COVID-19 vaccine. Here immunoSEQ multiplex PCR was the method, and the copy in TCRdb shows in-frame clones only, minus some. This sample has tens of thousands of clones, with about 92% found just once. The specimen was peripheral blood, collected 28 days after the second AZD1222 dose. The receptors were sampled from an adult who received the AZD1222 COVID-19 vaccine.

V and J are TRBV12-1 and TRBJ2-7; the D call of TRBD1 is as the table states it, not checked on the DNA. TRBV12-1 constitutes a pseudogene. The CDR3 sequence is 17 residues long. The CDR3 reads CASSPNLRYRNSYEQYF. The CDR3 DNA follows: TGTGCCAGCAGCCCGAACCTCCGGTACAGAAACTCCTACGAGCAGTACTTC.

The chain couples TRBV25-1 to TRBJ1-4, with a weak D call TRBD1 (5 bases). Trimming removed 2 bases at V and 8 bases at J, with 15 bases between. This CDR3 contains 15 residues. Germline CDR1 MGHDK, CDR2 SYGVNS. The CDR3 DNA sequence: TGTGCCAGCAGTGAACTTGCAGGGCGCGGCGAAAAACTGTTTTTT. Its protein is CASSELAGRGEKLFF.

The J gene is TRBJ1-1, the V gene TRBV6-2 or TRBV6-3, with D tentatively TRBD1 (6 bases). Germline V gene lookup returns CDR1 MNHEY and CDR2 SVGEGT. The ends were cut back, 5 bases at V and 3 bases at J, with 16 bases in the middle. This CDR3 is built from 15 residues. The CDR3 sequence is CASSQNWGADTEAFF. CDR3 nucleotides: TGTGCCAGCAGTCAGAATTGGGGGGCCGACACTGAAGCTTTCTTT.

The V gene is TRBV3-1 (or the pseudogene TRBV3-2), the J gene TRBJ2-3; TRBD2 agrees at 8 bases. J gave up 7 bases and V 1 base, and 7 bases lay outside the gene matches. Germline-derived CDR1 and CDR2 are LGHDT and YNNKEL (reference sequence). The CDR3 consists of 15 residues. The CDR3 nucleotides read TGTGCCAGCAGCCAAGGACAGCGGGGGTCGCATACGCAGTATTTT. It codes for CASSQGQRGSHTQYF.